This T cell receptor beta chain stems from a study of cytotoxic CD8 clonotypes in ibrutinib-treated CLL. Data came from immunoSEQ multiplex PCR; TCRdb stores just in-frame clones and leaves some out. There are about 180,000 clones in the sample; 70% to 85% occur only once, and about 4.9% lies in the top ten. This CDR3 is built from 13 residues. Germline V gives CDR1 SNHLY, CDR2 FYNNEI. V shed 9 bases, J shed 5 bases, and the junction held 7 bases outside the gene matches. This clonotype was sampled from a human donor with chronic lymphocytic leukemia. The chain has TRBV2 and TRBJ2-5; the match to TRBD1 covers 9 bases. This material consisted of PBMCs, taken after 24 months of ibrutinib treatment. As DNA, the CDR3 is TGTGCCAGTCGGACAGGGGCCGGGGAGACCCAGTACTTC. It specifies CASRTGAGETQYF.